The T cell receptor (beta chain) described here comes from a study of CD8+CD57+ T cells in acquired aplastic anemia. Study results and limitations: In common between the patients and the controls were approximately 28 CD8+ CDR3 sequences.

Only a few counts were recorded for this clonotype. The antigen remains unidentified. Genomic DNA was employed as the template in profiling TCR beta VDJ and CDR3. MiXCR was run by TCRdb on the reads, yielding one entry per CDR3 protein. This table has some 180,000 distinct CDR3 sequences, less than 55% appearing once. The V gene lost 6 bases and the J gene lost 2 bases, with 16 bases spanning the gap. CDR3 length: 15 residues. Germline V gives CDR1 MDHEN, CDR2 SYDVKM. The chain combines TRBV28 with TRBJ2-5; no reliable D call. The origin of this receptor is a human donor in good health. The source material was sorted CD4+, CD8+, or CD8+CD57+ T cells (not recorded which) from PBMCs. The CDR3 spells CASSSRAVMQETQYF. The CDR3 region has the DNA TGTGCCAGCAGCTCACGGGCGGTAATGCAAGAGACCCAGTACTTC.